A selection of T cell receptor beta chains follows, all from one sample in a study of read filtering for tumor transcriptome and immune sequencing. TCRdb re-called the reads through MiXCR, storing one row per CDR3 protein. This sample has some 41,000 distinct CDR3 sequences; roughly 12% occur once, and the top ten carry 30%. The sequencing input was a population of CD138-negative cells sorted from bone marrow. The receptors come from a donor at least 40 years old with multiple myeloma. Both conserved end residues are part of each CDR3. The D gene is left open where the match is weak.

CDR3	V	D
CASSMDRGGGDTQYF	TRBV5-1	TRBD1
CSARGFSHNEQFF	TRBV20-1	-
CASSSGQGRLTGELFF	TRBV11-2	TRBD1
CASSSQGRDTEAFF	TRBV28	TRBD1
CAGTASGRANNEQSF	TRBV13	TRBD2
CASSYSPGQPLHGYTF	TRBV6-2/TRBV6-3	TRBD1
CASSPLRATSGGRETQYF	TRBV19	TRBD2
CARSPPGPAGGLWQFF	TRBV7-2	TRBD2
CASRPPERYQPQHF	TRBV6-6	-
CASTKNGVEQYF	TRBV6-2/TRBV6-3	-
CASSPPPPVNTDTQYF	TRBV7-9	-
CASSLLASVSYNEQFF	TRBV5-1	-
CSARPLATDTQYF	TRBV20-1	-
CASSSAGTHLSGYTF	TRBV7-2	-
CASSLVAGAVYNEQFF	TRBV7-2	-
CSAPTGNTEAFF	TRBV20-1	-
CASSTRTTSSYNEQFF	TRBV11-2	-